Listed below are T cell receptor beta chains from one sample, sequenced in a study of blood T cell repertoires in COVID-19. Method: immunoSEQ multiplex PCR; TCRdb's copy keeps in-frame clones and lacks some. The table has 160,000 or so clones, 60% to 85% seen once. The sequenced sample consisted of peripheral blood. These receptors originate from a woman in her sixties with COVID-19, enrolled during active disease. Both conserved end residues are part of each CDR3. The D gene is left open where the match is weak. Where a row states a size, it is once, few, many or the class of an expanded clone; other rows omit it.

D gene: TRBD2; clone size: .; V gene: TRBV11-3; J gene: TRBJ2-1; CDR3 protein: CASSLFSGRDSGNEQFF; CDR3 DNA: TGTGCCAGCAGCTTATTTAGCGGGAGGGATAGTGGGAATGAGCAGTTCTTC
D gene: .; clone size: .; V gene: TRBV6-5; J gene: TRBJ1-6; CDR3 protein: CASSYLASGGTLHF; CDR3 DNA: TGTGCCAGCAGTTACTTAGCCTCCGGGGGAACCCTCCACTTT
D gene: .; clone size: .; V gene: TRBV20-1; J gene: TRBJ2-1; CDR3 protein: CSAWRNEQFF; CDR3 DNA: TGCAGTGCTTGGAGGAATGAGCAGTTCTTC
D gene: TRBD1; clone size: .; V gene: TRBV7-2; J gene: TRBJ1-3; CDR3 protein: CASSRTGTGALSGNTIYF; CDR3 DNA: TGTGCCAGCAGCAGAACCGGGACAGGGGCCCTCTCTGGAAACACCATATATTTT
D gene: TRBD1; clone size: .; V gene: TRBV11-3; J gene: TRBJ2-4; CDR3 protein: CASSHGGGTGTKNIQYF; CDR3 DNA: TGTGCCAGCAGTCACGGAGGCGGGACAGGGACCAAAAACATTCAGTACTTC
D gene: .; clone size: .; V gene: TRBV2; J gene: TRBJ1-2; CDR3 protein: CASSQTGHNYGYTF; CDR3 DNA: TGTGCCAGCAGCCAAACAGGTCACAACTATGGCTACACCTTC
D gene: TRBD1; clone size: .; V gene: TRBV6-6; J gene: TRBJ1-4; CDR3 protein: CASSFPGQVGDEKLFF; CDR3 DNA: TGTGCCAGCAGTTTCCCAGGACAGGTGGGGGACGAAAAACTGTTTTTT
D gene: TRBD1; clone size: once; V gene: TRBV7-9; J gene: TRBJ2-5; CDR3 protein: CASSSFEGAQETQYF; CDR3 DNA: TGTGCCAGCAGCTCCTTTGAGGGGGCCCAAGAGACCCAGTACTTC
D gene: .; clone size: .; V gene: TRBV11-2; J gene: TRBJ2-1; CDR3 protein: CASSSGDTPSYEQFF; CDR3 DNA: TGTGCCAGCAGCTCAGGGGACACCCCATCGTATGAGCAGTTCTTC
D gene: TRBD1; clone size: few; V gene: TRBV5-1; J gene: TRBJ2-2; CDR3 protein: CASSLEAGGNTGELFF; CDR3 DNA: TGCGCCAGCAGCTTGGAGGCAGGGGGGAACACCGGGGAGCTGTTTTTT
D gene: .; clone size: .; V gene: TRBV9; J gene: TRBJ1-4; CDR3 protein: CASSVEAGINEKLFF; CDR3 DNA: TGTGCCAGCAGCGTAGAAGCAGGGATTAATGAAAAACTGTTTTTT
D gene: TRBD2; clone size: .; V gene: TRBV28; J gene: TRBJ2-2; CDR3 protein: CASSFGGVAGELFF; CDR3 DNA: TGTGCCAGCAGTTTTGGGGGGGTAGCCGGGGAGCTGTTTTTT
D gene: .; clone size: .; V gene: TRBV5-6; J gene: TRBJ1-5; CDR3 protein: CASSYQTGNSNQPQHF; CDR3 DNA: TGTGCCAGCAGCTACCAGACAGGTAACAGCAATCAGCCCCAGCATTTT
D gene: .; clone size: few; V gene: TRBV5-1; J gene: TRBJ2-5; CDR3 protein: CASSLDSIQETQYF; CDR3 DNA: TGCGCCAGCAGCTTGGACAGCATACAAGAGACCCAGTACTTC
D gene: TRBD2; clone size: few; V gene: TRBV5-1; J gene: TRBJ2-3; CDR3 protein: CASRPLGGGPDTQYF; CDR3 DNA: TGCGCCAGCCGACCTCTAGGCGGGGGGCCCGATACGCAGTATTTT
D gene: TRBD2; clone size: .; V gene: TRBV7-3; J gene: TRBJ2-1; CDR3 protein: CASSFGGRSYNEQFF; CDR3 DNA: TGTGCCAGCAGCTTCGGCGGGAGAAGTTACAATGAGCAGTTCTTC
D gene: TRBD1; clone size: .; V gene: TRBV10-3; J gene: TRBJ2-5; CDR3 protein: CAISGDRVQETQYF; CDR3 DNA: TGTGCCATCAGTGGGGACAGGGTGCAAGAGACCCAGTACTTC
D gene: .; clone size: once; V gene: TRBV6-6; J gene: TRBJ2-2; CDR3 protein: CASTEQAGGELFF; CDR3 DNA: TGTGCCAGCACCGAACAAGCGGGTGGGGAGCTGTTTTTT
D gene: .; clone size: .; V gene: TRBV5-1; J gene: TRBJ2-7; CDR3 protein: CASSRDGGPSSYEQYF; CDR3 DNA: TGCGCCAGCAGCCGGGATGGGGGCCCGAGCTCCTACGAGCAGTACTTC
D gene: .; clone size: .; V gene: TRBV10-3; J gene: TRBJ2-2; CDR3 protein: CAISESRRVGNTGELFF; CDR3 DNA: TGTGCCATCAGTGAGTCGAGGAGGGTTGGGAACACCGGGGAGCTGTTTTTT
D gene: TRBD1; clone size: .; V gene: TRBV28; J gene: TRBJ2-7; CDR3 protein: CASSATGGIYEQYF; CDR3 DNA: TGTGCCAGCAGTGCGACAGGGGGAATCTACGAGCAGTACTTC
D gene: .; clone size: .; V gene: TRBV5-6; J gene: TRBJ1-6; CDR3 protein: CASRTNRDSYNSPLHF; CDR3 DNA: TGTGCCAGCAGAACCAACCGGGACTCGTATAATTCACCCCTCCACTTT
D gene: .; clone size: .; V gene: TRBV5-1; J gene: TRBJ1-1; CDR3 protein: CASSLAGGNTEAFF; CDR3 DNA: TGCGCCAGCAGCTTGGCCGGGGGAAACACTGAAGCTTTCTTT
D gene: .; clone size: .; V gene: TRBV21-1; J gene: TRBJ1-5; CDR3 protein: CASPPSTVRDRAGQPQHF; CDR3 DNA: TGTGCCAGCCCCCCTTCCACGGTGCGAGACAGGGCGGGTCAGCCCCAGCATTTT
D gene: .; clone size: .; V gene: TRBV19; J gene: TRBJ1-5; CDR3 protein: CASSPGTFSNQPQHF; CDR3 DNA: TGTGCCAGTAGCCCAGGGACATTTAGCAATCAGCCCCAGCATTTT
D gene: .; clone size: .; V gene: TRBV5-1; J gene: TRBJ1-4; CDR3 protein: CASSLKWGDGKLFF; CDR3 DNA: TGCGCCAGCAGCTTGAAATGGGGAGACGGAAAACTGTTTTTT
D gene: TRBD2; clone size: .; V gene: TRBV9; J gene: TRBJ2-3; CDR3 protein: CASSQGQGSGGRGTDTQYF; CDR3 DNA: TGTGCCAGCAGCCAGGGGCAGGGTAGCGGGGGACGGGGCACAGATACGCAGTATTTT
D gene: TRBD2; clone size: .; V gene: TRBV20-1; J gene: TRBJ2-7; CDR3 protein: CSASSPSGDLYEQYF; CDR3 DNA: TGCAGTGCTAGTTCTCCCAGCGGGGACCTCTACGAGCAGTACTTC
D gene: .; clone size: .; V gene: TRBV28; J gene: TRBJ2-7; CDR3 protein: CASEQGSYEQYF; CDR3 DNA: TGTGCCAGCGAACAGGGATCCTACGAGCAGTATTTC
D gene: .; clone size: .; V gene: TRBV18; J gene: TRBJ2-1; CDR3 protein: CASSPIGQNNNEQFF; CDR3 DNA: TGTGCCAGCTCACCAATTGGACAGAATAACAATGAGCAGTTCTTC
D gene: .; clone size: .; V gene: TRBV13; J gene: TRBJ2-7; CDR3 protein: CASSLSWGPKPYEQYF; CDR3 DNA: TGTGCCAGCAGCTTAAGTTGGGGGCCGAAACCCTACGAGCAGTACTTC
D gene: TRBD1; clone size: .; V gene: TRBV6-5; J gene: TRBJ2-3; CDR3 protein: CASSYQDRGPDTQYF; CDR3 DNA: TGTGCCAGCAGTTATCAAGACAGGGGGCCAGATACGCAGTATTTT